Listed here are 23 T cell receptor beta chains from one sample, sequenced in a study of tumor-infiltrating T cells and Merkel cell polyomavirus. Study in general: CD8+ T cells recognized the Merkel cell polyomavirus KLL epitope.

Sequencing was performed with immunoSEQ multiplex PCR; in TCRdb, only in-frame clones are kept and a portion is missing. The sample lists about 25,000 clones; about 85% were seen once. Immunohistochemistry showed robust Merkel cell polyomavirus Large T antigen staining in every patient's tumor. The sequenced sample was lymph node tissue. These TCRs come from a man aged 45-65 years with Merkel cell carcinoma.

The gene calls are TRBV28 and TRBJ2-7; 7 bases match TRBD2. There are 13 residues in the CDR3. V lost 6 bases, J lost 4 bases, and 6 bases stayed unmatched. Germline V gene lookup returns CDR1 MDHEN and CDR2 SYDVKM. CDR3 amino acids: CASSPGRGYEQYF. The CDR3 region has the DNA TGTGCCAGCAGCCCAGGGCGGGGGTACGAGCAGTACTTC.

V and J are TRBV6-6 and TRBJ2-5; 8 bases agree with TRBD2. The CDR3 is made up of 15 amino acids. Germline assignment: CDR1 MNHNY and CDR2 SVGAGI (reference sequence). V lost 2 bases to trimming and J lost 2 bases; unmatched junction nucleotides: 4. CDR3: CASSYERGTQETQYF. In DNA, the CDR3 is TGTGCCAGCAGTTACGAGCGGGGGACTCAAGAGACCCAGTACTTC.

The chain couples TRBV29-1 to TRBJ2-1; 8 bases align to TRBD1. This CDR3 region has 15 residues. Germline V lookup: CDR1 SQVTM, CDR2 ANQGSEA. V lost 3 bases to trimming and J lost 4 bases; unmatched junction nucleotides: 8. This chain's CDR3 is CSVDDRQGAYNEQFF. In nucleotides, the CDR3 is TGCAGCGTTGATGATCGGCAGGGGGCTTACAATGAGCAGTTCTTC.

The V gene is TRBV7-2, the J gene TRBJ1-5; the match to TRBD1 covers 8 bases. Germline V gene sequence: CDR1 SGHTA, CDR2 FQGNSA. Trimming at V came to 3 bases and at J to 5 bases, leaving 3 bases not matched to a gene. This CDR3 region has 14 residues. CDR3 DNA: TGTGCCAGCAGCTTCGGACAGGGCGATCAGCCCCAGCATTTT. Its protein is CASSFGQGDQPQHF.

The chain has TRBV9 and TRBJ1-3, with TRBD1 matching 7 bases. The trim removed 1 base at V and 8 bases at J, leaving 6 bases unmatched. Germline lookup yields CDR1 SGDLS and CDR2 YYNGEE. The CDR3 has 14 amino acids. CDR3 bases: TGTGCCAGCAGCGTACAGGGGGAGAGGGACACCATATATTTT. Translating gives CASSVQGERDTIYF.

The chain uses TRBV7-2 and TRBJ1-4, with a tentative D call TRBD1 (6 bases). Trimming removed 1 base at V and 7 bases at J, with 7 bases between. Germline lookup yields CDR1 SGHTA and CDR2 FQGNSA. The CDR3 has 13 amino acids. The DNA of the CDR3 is TGTGCCAGCAGCTTAGTCAGGGGTGAAAAACTGTTTTTT. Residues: CASSLVRGEKLFF.

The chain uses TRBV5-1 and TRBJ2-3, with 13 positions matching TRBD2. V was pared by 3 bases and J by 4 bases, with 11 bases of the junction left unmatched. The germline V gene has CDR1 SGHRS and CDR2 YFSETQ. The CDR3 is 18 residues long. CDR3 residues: CASSSFSGLAGVADTQYF. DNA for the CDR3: TGCGCCAGCAGCTCCTTCTCTGGACTAGCGGGAGTCGCAGATACGCAGTATTTT.

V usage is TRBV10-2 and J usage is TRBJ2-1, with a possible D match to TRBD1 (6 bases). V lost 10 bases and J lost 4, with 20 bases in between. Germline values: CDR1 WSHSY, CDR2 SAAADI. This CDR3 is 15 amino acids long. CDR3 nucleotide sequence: TGCGCCACCTTATGGGGGCCAGGGAGATACAATGAGCAGTTCTTC. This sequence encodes CATLWGPGRYNEQFF.

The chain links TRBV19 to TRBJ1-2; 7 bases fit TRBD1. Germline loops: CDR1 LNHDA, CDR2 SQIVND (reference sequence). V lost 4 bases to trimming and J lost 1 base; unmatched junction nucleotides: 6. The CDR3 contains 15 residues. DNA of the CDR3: TGTGCCAGTAGTACCGGACAGGCCGATAACTATGGCTACACCTTC. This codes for CASSTGQADNYGYTF.

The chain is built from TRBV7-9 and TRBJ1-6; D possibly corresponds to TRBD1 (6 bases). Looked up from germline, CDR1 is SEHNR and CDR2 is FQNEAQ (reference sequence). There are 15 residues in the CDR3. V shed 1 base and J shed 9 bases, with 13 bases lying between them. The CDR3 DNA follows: TGTGCCAGCAGCTTAGGCGGGGGCCTTGGTTCACCCCTCCACTTT. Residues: CASSLGGGLGSPLHF.

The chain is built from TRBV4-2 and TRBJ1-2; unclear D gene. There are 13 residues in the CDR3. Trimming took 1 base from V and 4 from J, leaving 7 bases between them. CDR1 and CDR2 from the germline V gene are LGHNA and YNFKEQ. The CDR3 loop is CASSQGDTYGYTF. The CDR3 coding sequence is TGTGCCAGCAGCCAAGGAGACACCTATGGCTACACCTTC.

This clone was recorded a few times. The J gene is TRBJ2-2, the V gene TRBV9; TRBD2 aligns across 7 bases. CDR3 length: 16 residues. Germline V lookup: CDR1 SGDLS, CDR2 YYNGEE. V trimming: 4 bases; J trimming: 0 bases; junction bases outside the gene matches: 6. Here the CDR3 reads CASSPGLLTNTGELFF. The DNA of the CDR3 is TGTGCCAGCAGCCCGGGACTATTGACGAACACCGGGGAGCTGTTTTTT. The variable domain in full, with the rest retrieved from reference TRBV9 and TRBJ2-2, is DSGVTQTPKHLITATGQRVTLRCSPRSGDLSVYWYQQSLDQGLQFLIQYYNGEERAKGNILERFSAQQFPDLHSELNLSSLELGDSALYFCASSPGLLTNTGELFFGEGSRLTVL.

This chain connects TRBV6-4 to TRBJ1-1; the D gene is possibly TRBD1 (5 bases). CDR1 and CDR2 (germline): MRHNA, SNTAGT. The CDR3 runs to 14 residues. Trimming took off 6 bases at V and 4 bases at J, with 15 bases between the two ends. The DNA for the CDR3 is TGTGCCAGCAGAGACCGGACCGGGGGCACTGAAGCTTTCTTT. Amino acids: CASRDRTGGTEAFF.

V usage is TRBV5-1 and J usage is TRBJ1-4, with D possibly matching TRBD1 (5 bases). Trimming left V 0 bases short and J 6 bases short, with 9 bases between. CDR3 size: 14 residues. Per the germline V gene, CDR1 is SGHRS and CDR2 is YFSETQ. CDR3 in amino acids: CASSLVRRDEKLFF. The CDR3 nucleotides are TGCGCCAGCAGCTTGGTTCGCAGGGATGAAAAACTGTTTTTT.

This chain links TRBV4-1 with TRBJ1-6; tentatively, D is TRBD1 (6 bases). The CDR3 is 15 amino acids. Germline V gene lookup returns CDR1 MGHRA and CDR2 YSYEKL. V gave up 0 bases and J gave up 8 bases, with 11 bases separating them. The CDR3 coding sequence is TGCGCCAGCAGCCAAGATGCCAGGGGTTATTCACCCCTCCACTTT. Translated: CASSQDARGYSPLHF.

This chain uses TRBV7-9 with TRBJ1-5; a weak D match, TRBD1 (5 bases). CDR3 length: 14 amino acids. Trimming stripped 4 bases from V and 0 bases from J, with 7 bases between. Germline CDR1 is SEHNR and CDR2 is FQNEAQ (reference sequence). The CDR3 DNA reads TGTGCCAGCAGCTCAGGGTCTAGCAATCAGCCCCAGCATTTT. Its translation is CASSSGSSNQPQHF. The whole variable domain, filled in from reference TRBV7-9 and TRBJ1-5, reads DTGVSQNPRHKITKRGQNVTFRCDPISEHNRLYWYRQTLGQGPEFLTYFQNEAQLEKSRLLSDRFSAERPKGSFSTLEIQRTEQGDSAMYLCASSSGSSNQPQHFGDGTRLSIL.

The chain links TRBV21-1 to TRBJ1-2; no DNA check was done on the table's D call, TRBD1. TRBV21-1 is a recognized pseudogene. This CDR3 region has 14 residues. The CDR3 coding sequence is TGTGCCAGCAGCAAAGTAGGGACAGGGGATGGCTACACCTTC. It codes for CASSKVGTGDGYTF.

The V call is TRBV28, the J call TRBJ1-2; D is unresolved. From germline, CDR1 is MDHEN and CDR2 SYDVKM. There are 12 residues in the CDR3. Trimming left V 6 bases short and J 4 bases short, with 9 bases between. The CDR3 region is CASRGGGYGYTF. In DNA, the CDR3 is TGTGCCAGCAGGGGTGGCGGCTATGGCTACACCTTC.

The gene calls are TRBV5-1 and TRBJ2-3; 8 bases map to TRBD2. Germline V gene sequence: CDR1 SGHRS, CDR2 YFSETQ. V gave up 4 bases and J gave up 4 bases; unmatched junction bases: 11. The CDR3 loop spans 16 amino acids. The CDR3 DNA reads TGCGCCAGCAGCCCTATGAGAGCGGGAGTCGCAGATACGCAGTATTTT. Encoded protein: CASSPMRAGVADTQYF.

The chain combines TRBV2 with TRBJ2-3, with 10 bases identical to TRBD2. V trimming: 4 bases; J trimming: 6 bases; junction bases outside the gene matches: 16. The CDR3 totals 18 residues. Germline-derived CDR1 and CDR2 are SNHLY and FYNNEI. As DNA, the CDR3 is TGTGCCAGCAGTGGAATTGGGACTAGCGTCTTGGCTGGCGATACGCAGTATTTT. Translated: CASSGIGTSVLAGDTQYF.

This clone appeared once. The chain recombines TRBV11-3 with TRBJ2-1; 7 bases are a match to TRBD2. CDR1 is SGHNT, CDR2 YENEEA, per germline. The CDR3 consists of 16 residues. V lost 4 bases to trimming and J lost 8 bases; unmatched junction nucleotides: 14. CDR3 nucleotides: TGTGCCAGCAGCTCCTTTGAGGGAGGGCCGGGCCATGAGCAGTTCTTC. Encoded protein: CASSSFEGGPGHEQFF.

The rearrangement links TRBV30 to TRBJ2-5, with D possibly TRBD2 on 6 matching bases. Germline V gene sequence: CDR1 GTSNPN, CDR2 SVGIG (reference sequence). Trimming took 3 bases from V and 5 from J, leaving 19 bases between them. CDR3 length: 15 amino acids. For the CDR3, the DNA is TGTGCCTGGAGAACCCCCTCCGGGGGTCGGGAGACCCAGTACTTC. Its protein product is CAWRTPSGGRETQYF.

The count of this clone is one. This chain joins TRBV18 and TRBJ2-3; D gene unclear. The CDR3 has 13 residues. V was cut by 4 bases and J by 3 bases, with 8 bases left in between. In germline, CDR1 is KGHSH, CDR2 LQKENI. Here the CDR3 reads CASSLDLTDTQYF. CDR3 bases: TGTGCCAGCTCACTTGATCTAACAGATACGCAGTATTTT. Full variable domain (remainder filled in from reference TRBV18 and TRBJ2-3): NAGVMQNPRHLVRRRGQEARLRCSPMKGHSHVYWYRQLPEEGLKFMVYLQKENIIDESGMPKERFSAEFPKEGPSILRIQQVVRGDSAAYFCASSLDLTDTQYFGPGTRLTVL.